These 18 T cell receptor beta chains came from one sample sequenced in a study of blood T cell repertoires in COVID-19. Generated by immunoSEQ multiplex PCR, the TCRdb table keeps only in-frame clones and is missing some. The sample contains 330,000 or so clones, 92% of which appear only once. Sequenced: PBMCs or T cells enriched from blood (not recorded which). These receptors were taken from a woman aged 25-40 years who had recovered from COVID-19.

V and J are TRBV5-1 and TRBJ1-1; TRBD1 aligns across 7 bases. In germline, CDR1 is SGHRS, CDR2 YFSETQ. V gave up 5 bases and J gave up 1 base; unmatched junction bases: 5. This CDR3 has 14 amino acids. The CDR3: CASSRGGPNTEAFF. The CDR3 region has the DNA TGCGCCAGCAGTAGAGGGGGCCCGAACACTGAAGCTTTCTTT.

The chain employs TRBV3-1 (or the pseudogene TRBV3-2) and TRBJ2-7, with TRBD1 matching over 9 bases. The trim removed 1 base at V and 5 bases at J, leaving 9 bases unmatched. The CDR3 extends over 16 amino acids. Germline-derived CDR1 and CDR2 are LGHDT and YNNKEL (reference sequence). CDR3 sequence (DNA): TGTGCCAGCAGCCAAGTCGGTGAACAGGGGGCGGACGAGCAGTACTTC. Translated: CASSQVGEQGADEQYF.

This rearrangement joins TRBV12-3 or TRBV12-4 to TRBJ2-7; TRBD2 might be the D (6 bases). V lost 5 bases to trimming and J lost 6 bases, with 14 bases between them. This CDR3 contains 13 residues. CDR3 nucleotides: TGTGCCAGCAGTCGCGGGGCGGGGAGCGAGCAGTACTTC. Its protein product is CASSRGAGSEQYF.

This clone was recorded a few times. J is TRBJ2-7 and V is TRBV6-6; 11 bases match TRBD2. This CDR3 is 17 amino acids long. CDR1 and CDR2 (germline): MNHNY, SVGAGI (reference sequence). V shed 5 bases and J 4 bases; nucleotides not matched to a gene: 13. CDR3: CASSRDYSGGAGYEQYF. Here the CDR3 DNA reads TGTGCCAGCAGTCGGGATTATAGCGGGGGGGCCGGGTACGAGCAGTACTTC.

Details on this clone: Other DNA sequences in this sample translate to the same CDR3. This chain links TRBV9 with TRBJ1-2; TRBD1 aligns across 7 bases. The CDR3 runs 13 residues. V shed 0 bases and J 5 bases; nucleotides not matched to a gene: 1. Looked up from germline, CDR1 is SGDLS and CDR2 is YYNGEE. The CDR3 sequence: CASSVGTGYGYTF. The CDR3 DNA sequence: TGTGCCAGCAGCGTAGGGACAGGATATGGCTACACCTTC.

This rearrangement joins TRBV3-1 (or the pseudogene TRBV3-2) to TRBJ2-7, with D possibly TRBD2 on 7 matching bases. V was clipped by 0 bases and J by 3 bases, with 12 bases between them. This CDR3 contains 15 residues. CDR1 and CDR2 (germline): LGHDT, YNNKEL (reference sequence). In nucleotides, the CDR3 is TGTGCCAGCAGCCAAGATCACGGGGGGCTCTACGAGCAGTACTTC. It translates to CASSQDHGGLYEQYF.

This chain links TRBV28 with TRBJ2-3; a weak D match, TRBD1 (6 bases). The V and J ends lost 3 bases and 3 bases respectively, with 10 bases between them. The germline gives CDR1 MDHEN, CDR2 SYDVKM. CDR3 length: 14 residues. CDR3 sequence: CASSFNTGTDTQYF. Here the CDR3 DNA reads TGTGCCAGCAGTTTTAATACAGGGACAGATACGCAGTATTTT.

This clone was seen only once. The CDR3 is CASSRDSRRGQPQHF. As DNA, the CDR3 is TGTGCCTCATCCCGGGACAGCCGACGTGGTCAGCCCCAGCATTTT. J is TRBJ1-5 and V is TRBV28; TRBD1 agrees at 7 bases. Looked up from germline, CDR1 is MDHEN and CDR2 is SYDVKM. The trim removed 11 bases at V and 6 bases at J, leaving 16 bases unmatched. The CDR3 loop spans 15 amino acids.

The CDR3 DNA is TGTGCCAGCAGGGGACAGGGAGGTGAGCAGTTCTTC. This translates into CASRGQGGEQFF. The J gene is TRBJ2-1, the V gene TRBV12-3 or TRBV12-4; 9 bases match TRBD1. The J segment lost 9 bases and the V segment lost 6 bases, leaving 3 bases of the junction unmatched. This CDR3 has 12 residues.

This clone was found once. This sequence joins TRBV5-3 and TRBJ2-7; TRBD2 agrees at 12 bases. TRBV5-3 is an ORF, and what it does is uncertain. Trimming took 4 bases from V and 5 from J; bases not matched to a gene: 10. The CDR3 contains 16 residues. CDR3 protein: CARSPLTSGSPHEQYF. The CDR3 region has the DNA TGTGCCAGAAGCCCCCTGACTAGCGGGAGTCCCCACGAGCAGTACTTC.

V usage is TRBV4-3 and J usage is TRBJ2-3; 10 nucleotides line up with TRBD2. V trimming: 7 bases; J trimming: 2 bases; junction bases outside the gene matches: 9. Germline-derived CDR1 and CDR2 are LGHNA and YSLEER. The CDR3 sequence is 16 residues long. As DNA, the CDR3 is TGCGCCAGCAAGCATACAACTAGCGGGGACACAGATACGCAGTATTTT. Encoded protein: CASKHTTSGDTDTQYF.

The chain is built from TRBV18 and TRBJ2-7; TRBD2 agrees at 8 bases. V was pared by 6 bases and J by 4 bases, with 11 bases of the junction left unmatched. The CDR3 has 15 amino acids. Germline CDR1 and CDR2: KGHSH and LQKENI. The CDR3 bases are TGTGCCAGCTCGGAGGGCGCCGGGGGGGCATACGAGCAGTACTTC. As protein: CASSEGAGGAYEQYF.

V and J are TRBV16 and TRBJ1-6; D is ambiguous. There are 13 residues in the CDR3. The germline V and J ends were trimmed by 2 bases and 10 bases, with 9 bases remaining between them. Germline V gives CDR1 KGHSY, CDR2 FQNENV. The CDR3 region has the DNA TGTGCCAGCAGCCAACAAGAGGTGTCACCCCTCCACTTT. This codes for CASSQQEVSPLHF.

The V call is TRBV12-3 or TRBV12-4, the J call TRBJ1-5, with no clear D. The V end lost 5 bases, the J end lost 5 bases, and 10 bases lay between the germline ends. CDR3 length: 13 amino acids. Written as DNA, the CDR3 is TGTGCCAGCAGTCGTAGAGTCTATCAGCCCCAGCATTTT. This sequence encodes CASSRRVYQPQHF.

V is TRBV7-2 and J is TRBJ2-1; 12 nucleotides agree with TRBD2. The CDR3 loop spans 15 amino acids. Per the germline V gene, CDR1 is SGHTA and CDR2 is FQGNSA. V gave up 3 bases and J gave up 10 bases; unmatched junction bases: 7. The CDR3 here is CASSFRTSGAREQFF. The CDR3 nucleotides are TGTGCCAGCAGCTTCAGGACTAGCGGGGCCCGGGAGCAGTTCTTC.

This clone was picked up one time. The chain links TRBV9 to TRBJ1-1; no definite D call. CDR3 size: 13 residues. Germline V CDR1 and CDR2: SGDLS, YYNGEE. Trimming shortened V by 2 bases and J by 3 bases, and 8 bases separated the two germline ends. The CDR3 protein is CASSVSSYTEAFF. The CDR3 DNA sequence: TGTGCCAGCAGCGTTTCCAGTTACACTGAAGCTTTCTTT.

The chain's CDR3 is CASSGKQGTYEQYF. The DNA of the CDR3 is TGTGCCAGCAGCGGGAAACAGGGGACCTACGAGCAGTACTTC. V usage is TRBV11-1 and J usage is TRBJ2-7; 7 bases agree with TRBD1. From germline, CDR1 is SGHAT and CDR2 FQDESV (reference sequence). The length of the CDR3 is 14 residues. V lost 5 bases and J lost 2; bases outside the gene matches: 6.

The genes are TRBV3-1 (or the pseudogene TRBV3-2) and TRBJ1-5; D is perhaps TRBD1 (5 bases). This CDR3 region has 15 residues. Deletions cut 1 base from V and 4 bases from J, with 11 bases between. Germline CDR1 and CDR2: LGHDT and YNNKEL (reference sequence). The CDR3 sequence is CASSQAGRDNQPQHF. The DNA of the CDR3 is TGTGCCAGCAGCCAAGCCGGCAGGGATAATCAGCCCCAGCATTTT.